A selection of T cell receptor beta chains follows, all from one sample in a study of human T cells and chemical hapten exposure. MiXCR was run by TCRdb on the RACE reads, yielding one entry per CDR3 protein. The sample contains fewer than 350,000 distinct CDR3 sequences, 7.5% to 8% of which appear only once. The sample consisted of whole blood, taken in connection with sensitization to the hapten diphenylcyclopropenone (DPC). These receptor sequences come from a man between 18 and 29 years old with alopecia areata. Some clones in this sample may be carry-over from other donors' samples. Both conserved end residues are trimmed from each CDR3. The order of the fields is V gene, CDR3 length, J gene, CDR3 protein.

v_gene: TRBV4-1
len: 12
j_gene: TRBJ2-7
CDR3aa: ASSQVAELDEQY

v_gene: TRBV11-2
len: 13
j_gene: TRBJ2-2
CDR3aa: ASSPRVSGTGELF

v_gene: TRBV10-3
len: 12
j_gene: TRBJ1-5
CDR3aa: AISVGQANQPQH

v_gene: TRBV20-1
len: 15
j_gene: TRBJ2-6
CDR3aa: SARSASGGSGANVLT

v_gene: TRBV7-2
len: 13
j_gene: TRBJ1-5
CDR3aa: ASSLYSYSNQPQH

v_gene: TRBV12-3/TRBV12-4
len: 9
j_gene: TRBJ2-7
CDR3aa: ASSQQGPQY

v_gene: TRBV5-5
len: 10
j_gene: TRBJ1-2
CDR3aa: ASTKGSYGYT

v_gene: TRBV4-3
len: 11
j_gene: TRBJ2-5
CDR3aa: ASSQGPVETQY

v_gene: TRBV6-5
len: 11
j_gene: TRBJ1-5
CDR3aa: ASSYDSYQPQH

v_gene: TRBV12-3/TRBV12-4
len: 12
j_gene: TRBJ1-1
CDR3aa: ASSLDRGITEAF

v_gene: TRBV29-1
len: 10
j_gene: TRBJ2-6
CDR3aa: SAVTGANVLT

v_gene: TRBV5-1
len: 13
j_gene: TRBJ1-6
CDR3aa: ASSLDRVNNSPLH

v_gene: TRBV6-1
len: 12
j_gene: TRBJ2-3
CDR3aa: ASRNPYRADTQY